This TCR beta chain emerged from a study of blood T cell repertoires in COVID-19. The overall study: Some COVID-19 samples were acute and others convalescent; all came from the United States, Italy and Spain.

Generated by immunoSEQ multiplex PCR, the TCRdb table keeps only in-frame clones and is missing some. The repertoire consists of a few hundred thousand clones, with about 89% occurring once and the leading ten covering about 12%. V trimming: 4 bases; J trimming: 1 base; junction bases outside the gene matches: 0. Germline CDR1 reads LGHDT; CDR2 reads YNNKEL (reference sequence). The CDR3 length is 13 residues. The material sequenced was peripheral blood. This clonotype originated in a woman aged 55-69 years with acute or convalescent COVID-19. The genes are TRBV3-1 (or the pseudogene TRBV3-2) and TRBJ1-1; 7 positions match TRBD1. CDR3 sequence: CASSRDRNTEAFF. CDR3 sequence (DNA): TGTGCCAGCAGCCGGGACAGGAACACTGAAGCTTTCTTT.